The T cell receptor (beta chain) described here comes from a study of CD8 T cells in Susac syndrome. For the study at large: Intravenous immunoglobulin alone or corticosteroids were being given to patients with Susac syndrome at blood draw, unless they were therapy-naive.

Negative isolation yielded the CD8+ and CD4+ T cells, while FACS enriched the TEMRA cells. CDR3 size: 14 residues. Germline assignment: CDR1 SGHVS and CDR2 FQNEAQ. V dropped 5 bases and J dropped 0; count of bases not matched to a gene: 4. This clonotype was seen a handful of times. RNA, at about 0.45 to 1 ug, was reverse transcribed with random hexamers. One entry per CDR3 protein results from TCRdb running MiXCR on the immunoSEQ multiplex PCR reads. Here the sample spans 130,000 or so distinct CDR3 sequences, 85% to 95% being singletons. Source material: CD8+ T cells from PBMCs. The receptor was derived from a human donor with Susac syndrome. The chain joins TRBV7-8 to TRBJ2-7; 7 bases map to TRBD1. The CDR3 nucleotides are TGTGCCAGCAGCCCCCGGGACAGCTCCTACGAGCAGTACTTC. Translation gives CASSPRDSSYEQYF. The full variable domain, with the rest looked up from reference TRBV7-8 and TRBJ2-7, is GAGVSQSPRYKVAKRGQDVALRCDPISGHVSLFWYQQALGQGPEFLTYFQNEAQLDKSGLPSDRFFAERPEGSVSTLKIQRTQQEDSAVYLCASSPRDSSYEQYFGPGTRLTVT.